This TCR beta chain was sequenced in a study of technical replicates of blood from a handful of donors. The protocol was immunoSEQ multiplex PCR, while the TCRdb copy is restricted to in-frame clones and leaves out a portion. Altogether roughly 72,000 clones are present, just under 95% being singletons, with the ten largest covering 0.35% to 0.4%. The V gene's germline CDR1 is SSHAT and CDR2 FNYEAQ (reference sequence). The V gene lost 4 bases and the J gene lost 4 bases, with 14 bases spanning the gap. The CDR3 runs 15 residues. The specimen was T cells isolated from PBMCs. The chain uses TRBV7-7 and TRBJ2-1; possibly TRBD2 for D (6 bases). This TCR was recovered from a human donor in good health. The CDR3 DNA sequence: TGTGCCAGCAGCTCCGGGACTCCCCCTTACAATGAGCAGTTCTTC. This translates into CASSSGTPPYNEQFF. The variable domain in full, completed from reference TRBV7-7 and TRBJ2-1, reads GAGVSQSPRYKVTKRGQDVTLRCDPISSHATLYWYQQALGQGPEFLTYFNYEAQPDKSGLPSDRFSAERPEGSISTLTIQRTEQRDSAMYRCASSSGTPPYNEQFFGPGTRLTVL.